The present T cell receptor beta chain was sequenced within a study of identifying expanded T cells in peripheral blood. The table lists this clone with a count of one. The repertoire was sequenced with immunoSEQ multiplex PCR; TCRdb's copy has only in-frame clones and lacks some. This table holds under 95,000 clones, approximately 91% found once. J gave up 7 bases and V 5 bases, and 15 bases lay outside the gene matches. The CDR3 extends over 16 amino acids. Germline CDR1 and CDR2: SGHVS and FNYEAQ. The rearrangement uses TRBV7-6 and TRBJ1-1; TRBD1 aligns across 8 bases. This TCR came from a person between 18 and 75 years old in good health. Input material: blood. The CDR3 loop is CASSPRAGQAVNEAFF. CDR3 nucleotides: TGTGCCAGCAGCCCCAGGGCGGGACAGGCGGTTAATGAAGCTTTCTTT.